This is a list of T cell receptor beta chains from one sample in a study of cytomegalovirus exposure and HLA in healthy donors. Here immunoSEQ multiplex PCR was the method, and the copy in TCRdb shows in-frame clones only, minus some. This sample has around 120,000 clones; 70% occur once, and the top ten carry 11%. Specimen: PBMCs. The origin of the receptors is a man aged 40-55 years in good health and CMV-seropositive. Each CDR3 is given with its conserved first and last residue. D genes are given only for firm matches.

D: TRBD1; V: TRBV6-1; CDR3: CASSADRGIYQPQHF
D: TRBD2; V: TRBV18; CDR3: CASSPQASGSVLSYNEQFF
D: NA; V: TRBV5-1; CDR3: CATSRLATTDTQYF
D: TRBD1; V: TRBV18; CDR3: CASSLGQAESYEQYF
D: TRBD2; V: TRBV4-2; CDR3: CASSQALAGEQYF
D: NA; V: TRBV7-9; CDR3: CSSSPGDGKQFF
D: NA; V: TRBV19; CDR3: CASSTGLGTEAFF
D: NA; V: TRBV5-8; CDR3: CASSLTAGSRKEKLFF
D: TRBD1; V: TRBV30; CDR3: CAGDRNTEAFF
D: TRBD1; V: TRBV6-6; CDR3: CASTLGTGGEKLFF
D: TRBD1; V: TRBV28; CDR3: CASSSDRYNTEAFF